The clone carrying this TCR beta chain was observed at least ten times. The antigen is not known. Template material for amplifying TCR beta CDR3 regions consisted of RNA transcripts. HTBI primers drove first-round RT-PCR of the TCR CDR3. TCRdb reprocessed the multiplex PCR reads via MiXCR and lists one record per CDR3 protein. The table includes hundreds of thousands of distinct CDR3 sequences, 14% detected once. CDR1 is SGHTA, CDR2 FQGTGA, per germline. After removal of 5 bases from V and 2 bases from J, the junction contained 3 bases not matched to a gene. CDR3 length equals 15 residues. Every diagnosis used clinical symptoms, serum thyroxine and TRAb, thyroid ultrasound and orbital computed tomography. The source of the PBMCs was over 8.5 ml of fresh peripheral blood. This specimen belongs to a study of T cells in Graves' hyperthyroidism and ophthalmopathy. General study points: The model's output predicted ophthalmopathy at a median of 6.5 months prior to onset. A model using 13 V-J features told ophthalmopathy apart from stable hyperthyroidism.

This receptor was identified in a woman under 40 with Graves' hyperthyroidism that later progressed to Graves' ophthalmopathy. The chain carries TRBV7-3 and TRBJ2-2; 9 bases are a match to TRBD1. What was sequenced was blood. DNA of the CDR3: TGTGCCAGCAGCAGACAGGGGGGAAACACCGGGGAGCTGTTTTTT. Amino acid sequence: CASSRQGGNTGELFF.